This record concerns one TCR beta chain sequence. This clone has only one observation. Its antigen remains unidentified. No clone much larger than this one lies a single base away; base qualities are absent. Collaborating institutions collected whole blood in K2EDTA tubes following their own protocols. For TCRbeta analysis, collaborator samples were shipped as frozen whole blood, as isolated PBMCs, or as DNA extracted from either sample type. This entry comes from a study of blood T cell repertoires in COVID-19 (TCRdb year 2020). In terms of the full investigation: The collaborator samples originated in the United States, Italy and Spain and spanned the acute and convalescent phases of COVID-19. A de-identified subject ID, COVID-19 status, age in years and sex were almost always included in the sample metadata. The repertoires were released in a freely available public database meant as a resource for research on the immune response to SARS-CoV-2. Where available, HLA class I and class II types were obtained from metadata supplied by the sample provider rather than from assay-based typing. Samples were obtained from the ongoing ImmuneRACE study (first 160 participants) and from 1,254 subjects provided by 6 global collaborators. Subjects who had been exposed to COVID-19, were actively infected with it, or had recovered from it provided the deeply sampled blood TCRbeta repertoires that made up the dataset. The prospective study material was composed of cDNA or gDNA derived from T cells, B-cell-depleted T cells, or PBMCs.

The germline ends are 9 bases apart after V is trimmed by 2 bases and J by 5 bases. The germline V gene supplies CDR1 SGHTA and CDR2 FQGNSA. Taken from cysteine to phenylalanine, the CDR3 has 14 residues. The sequence is cut down to CDR3 DNA, 42 bases in frame from base 1. TCRbeta CDR3 regions were amplified from genomic DNA using the immunoSEQ Assay, a bias-controlled multiplex PCR. For the original study's pipeline: Nucleated cell counts per sample were estimated from amplification of reference gene primers within the assay. Sequence reads were collapsed and filtered to measure the absolute abundance of every unique TCRbeta CDR3 rearrangement. For each sample, productive Simpson clonality was calculated as the square root of Simpson's diversity index across productive rearrangements. TCRdb's version of the immuneACCESS table is confined to in-frame rearrangements and falls short of the full clone set. An unresolved V gene accounts for under half of the shortfall where checked; the remainder is of unknown origin. V, J and clone size were drawn from that table, and D and trimming were deduced from the DNA. The sample table shows 200,000 to 250,000 clones, and 70% to 85% are seen once. The ten top clones hold about 2% of the sample.

Summary of the overall study and its limitations: Clinical and demographic metadata were provided uncurated, with the amount varying by source and participant.

The rearranged chain carries TRBV7-2 and TRBJ1-4; no D gene can be assigned with confidence. This receptor was identified in a woman aged 80 or over with acute or convalescent COVID-19. The sample consisted of peripheral blood. This receptor carries the CDR3 CASSLSGENEKLFF. The DNA sequence reads TGTGCCAGCAGCTTATCAGGTGAAAATGAAAAACTGTTTTTT.